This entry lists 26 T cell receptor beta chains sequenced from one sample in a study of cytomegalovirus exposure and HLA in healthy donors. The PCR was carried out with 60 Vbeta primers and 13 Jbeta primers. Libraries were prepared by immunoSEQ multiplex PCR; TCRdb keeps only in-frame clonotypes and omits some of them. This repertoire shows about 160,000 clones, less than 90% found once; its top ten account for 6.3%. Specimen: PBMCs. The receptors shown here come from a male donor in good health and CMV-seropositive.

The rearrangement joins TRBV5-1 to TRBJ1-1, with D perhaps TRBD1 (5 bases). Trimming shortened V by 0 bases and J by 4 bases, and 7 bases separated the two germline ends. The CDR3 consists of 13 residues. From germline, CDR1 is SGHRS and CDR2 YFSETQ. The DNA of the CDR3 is TGCGCCAGCAGCTTGGACGGGGGCACTGAAGCTTTCTTT. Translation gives CASSLDGGTEAFF.

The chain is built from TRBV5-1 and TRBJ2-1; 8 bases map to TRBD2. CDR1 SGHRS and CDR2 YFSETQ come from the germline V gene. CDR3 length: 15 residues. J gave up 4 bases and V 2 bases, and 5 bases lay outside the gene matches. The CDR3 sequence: CASSLGTSGYNEQFF. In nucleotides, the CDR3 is TGCGCCAGCAGCTTAGGGACTAGTGGTTACAATGAGCAGTTCTTC.

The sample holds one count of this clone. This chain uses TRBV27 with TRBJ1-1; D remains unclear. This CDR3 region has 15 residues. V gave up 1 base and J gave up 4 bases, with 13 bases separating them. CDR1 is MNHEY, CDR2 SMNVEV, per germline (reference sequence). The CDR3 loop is CASSLFEGRGTEAFF. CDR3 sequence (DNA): TGTGCCAGCAGTTTATTCGAGGGCCGGGGCACTGAAGCTTTCTTT.

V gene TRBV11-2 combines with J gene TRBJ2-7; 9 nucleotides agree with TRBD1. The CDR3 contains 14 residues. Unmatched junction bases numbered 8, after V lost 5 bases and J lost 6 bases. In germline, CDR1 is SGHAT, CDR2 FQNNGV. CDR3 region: CASSRTGQGREQYF. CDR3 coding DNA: TGTGCCAGCAGCCGGACGGGACAGGGCCGCGAGCAGTACTTC.

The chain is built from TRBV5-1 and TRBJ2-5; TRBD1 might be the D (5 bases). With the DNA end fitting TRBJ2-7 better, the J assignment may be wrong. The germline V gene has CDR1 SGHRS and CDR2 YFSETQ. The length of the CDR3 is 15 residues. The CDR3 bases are TGCGCCAGCAGCGCCCAGGGCATAGGTGTTGACGAGCAGTACTTC. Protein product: CASSAQGIGVDEQYF.

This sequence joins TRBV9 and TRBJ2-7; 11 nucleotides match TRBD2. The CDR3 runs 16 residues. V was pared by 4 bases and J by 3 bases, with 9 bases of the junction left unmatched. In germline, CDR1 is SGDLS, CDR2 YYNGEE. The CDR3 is CASSPTGTSGSYEQYF. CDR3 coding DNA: TGTGCCAGCAGCCCTACGGGGACTAGCGGAAGCTACGAGCAGTACTTC.

As DNA, the CDR3 is TGTGCCAGCGGCCAAGTGGGGGGCGGGGAGCTGTTTTTT. This codes for CASGQVGGGELFF. J is TRBJ2-2 and V is TRBV11-2, with a weak D call TRBD2 (6 bases). CDR1 is SGHAT and CDR2 is FQNNGV in the germline V gene. With 8 bases removed from V and 7 bases from J, the gap between germline ends came to 14 bases. This CDR3 contains 13 residues.

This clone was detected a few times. CDR3 nucleotides: TGTGCCACCAGCAGAGGATTGGAGGAGCATGAGCAGTTCTTC. Translated: CATSRGLEEHEQFF. This rearrangement joins TRBV15 to TRBJ2-1; weak D call: TRBD2 (5 bases). The V and J ends lost 1 base and 8 bases respectively, with 12 bases between them. CDR3 length: 14 residues. Germline V gene sequence: CDR1 LNHNV, CDR2 YYDKDF (reference sequence).

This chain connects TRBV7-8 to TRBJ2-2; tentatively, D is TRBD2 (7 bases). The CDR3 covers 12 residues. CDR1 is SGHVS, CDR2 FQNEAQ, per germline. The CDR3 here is CAKGGDTGELFF. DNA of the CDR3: TGTGCTAAGGGGGGGGACACCGGGGAGCTGTTTTTT.

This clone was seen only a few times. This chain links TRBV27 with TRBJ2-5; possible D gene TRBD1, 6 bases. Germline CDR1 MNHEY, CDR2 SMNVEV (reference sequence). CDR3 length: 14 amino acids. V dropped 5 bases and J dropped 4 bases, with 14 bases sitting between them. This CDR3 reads CASSLTGTLETQYF. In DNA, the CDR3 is TGTGCCAGCAGTCTGACCGGGACATTAGAGACCCAGTACTTC.

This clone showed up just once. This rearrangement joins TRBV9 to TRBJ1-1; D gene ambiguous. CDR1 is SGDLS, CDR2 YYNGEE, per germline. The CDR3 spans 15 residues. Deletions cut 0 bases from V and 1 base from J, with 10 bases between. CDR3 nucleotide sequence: TGTGCCAGCAGCGTAGGGGAGGGCTGGAACACTGAAGCTTTCTTT. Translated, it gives CASSVGEGWNTEAFF. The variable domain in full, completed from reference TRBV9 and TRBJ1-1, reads DSGVTQTPKHLITATGQRVTLRCSPRSGDLSVYWYQQSLDQGLQFLIQYYNGEERAKGNILERFSAQQFPDLHSELNLSSLELGDSALYFCASSVGEGWNTEAFFGQGTRLTVV.

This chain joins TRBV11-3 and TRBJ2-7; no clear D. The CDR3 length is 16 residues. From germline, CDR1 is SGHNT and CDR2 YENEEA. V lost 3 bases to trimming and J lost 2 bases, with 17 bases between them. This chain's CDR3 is CASSFFAKPPTYEQYF. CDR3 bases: TGTGCCAGCAGCTTTTTCGCGAAACCGCCCACCTACGAGCAGTACTTC.

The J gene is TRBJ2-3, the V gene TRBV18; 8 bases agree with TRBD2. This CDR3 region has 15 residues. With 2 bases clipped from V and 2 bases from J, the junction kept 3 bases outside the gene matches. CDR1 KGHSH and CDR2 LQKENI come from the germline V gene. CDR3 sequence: CASSPVGLATDTQYF. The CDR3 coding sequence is TGTGCCAGCTCACCAGTCGGACTAGCCACAGATACGCAGTATTTT.

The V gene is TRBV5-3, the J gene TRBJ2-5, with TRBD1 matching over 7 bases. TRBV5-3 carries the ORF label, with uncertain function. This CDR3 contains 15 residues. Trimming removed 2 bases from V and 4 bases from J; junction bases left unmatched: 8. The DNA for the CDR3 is TGTGCCAGAAGCTTAATGGACAGGCATGGAGAGACCCAGTACTTC. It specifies CARSLMDRHGETQYF.

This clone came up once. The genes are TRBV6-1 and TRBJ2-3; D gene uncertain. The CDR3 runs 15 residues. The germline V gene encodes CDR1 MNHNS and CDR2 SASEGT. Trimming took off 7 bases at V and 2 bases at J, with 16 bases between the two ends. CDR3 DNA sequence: TGTGCCAGCATGGAGCCCGACCAACTCACAGATACGCAGTATTTT. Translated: CASMEPDQLTDTQYF.

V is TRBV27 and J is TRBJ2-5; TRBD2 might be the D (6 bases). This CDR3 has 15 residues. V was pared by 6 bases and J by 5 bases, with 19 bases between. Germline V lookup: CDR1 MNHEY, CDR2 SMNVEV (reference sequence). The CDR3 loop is CASRRQRVPAETQYF. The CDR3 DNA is TGTGCCAGCAGGAGACAGCGGGTCCCGGCGGAGACCCAGTACTTC.

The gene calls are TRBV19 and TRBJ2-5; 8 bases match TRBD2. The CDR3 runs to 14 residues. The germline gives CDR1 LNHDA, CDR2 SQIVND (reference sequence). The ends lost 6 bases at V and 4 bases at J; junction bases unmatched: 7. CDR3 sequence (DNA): TGTGCCAGTAGCCGAGCGGGAGTGAGAGAGACCCAGTACTTC. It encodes CASSRAGVRETQYF.

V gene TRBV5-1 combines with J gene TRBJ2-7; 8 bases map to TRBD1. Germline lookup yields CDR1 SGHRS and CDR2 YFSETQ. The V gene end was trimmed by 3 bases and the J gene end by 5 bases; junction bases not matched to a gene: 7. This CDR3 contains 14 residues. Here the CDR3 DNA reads TGCGCCAGCAGCTCATGGACAGGGCCTAACGAGCAGTACTTC. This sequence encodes CASSSWTGPNEQYF.

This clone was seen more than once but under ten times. The CDR3 sequence is CAWSVTRAGGDEQYF. In nucleotides, the CDR3 is TGTGCCTGGAGTGTAACCCGAGCGGGAGGCGACGAGCAGTACTTC. The V gene is TRBV30, the J gene TRBJ2-7, with TRBD2 matching over 9 bases. In germline, CDR1 is GTSNPN, CDR2 SVGIG (reference sequence). This CDR3 is built from 15 residues. After removal of 0 bases from V and 5 bases from J, the junction contained 8 bases not matched to a gene.

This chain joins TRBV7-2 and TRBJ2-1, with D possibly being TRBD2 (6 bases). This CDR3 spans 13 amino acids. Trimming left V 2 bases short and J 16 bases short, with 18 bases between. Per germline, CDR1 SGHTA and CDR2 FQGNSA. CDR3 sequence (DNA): TGTGCCAGCAGCTTACGGGAGCAGTCAGCCTACTTCTTC. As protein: CASSLREQSAYFF.

In nucleotides, the CDR3 is TGTGCCAGCGGGAGCGGGAGCGGTGCAGATACGCAGTATTTT. Its protein product is CASGSGSGADTQYF. The chain joins TRBV5-6 to TRBJ2-3; 8 bases are a match to TRBD2. V lost 7 bases and J lost 4; bases outside the gene matches: 8. Germline loops: CDR1 SGHDT, CDR2 YYEEEE. This CDR3 has 14 amino acids.

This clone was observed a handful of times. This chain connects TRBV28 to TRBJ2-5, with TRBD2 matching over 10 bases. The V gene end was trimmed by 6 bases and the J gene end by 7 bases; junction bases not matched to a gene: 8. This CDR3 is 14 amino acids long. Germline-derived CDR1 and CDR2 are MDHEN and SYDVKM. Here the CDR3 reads CASSPSGREGTQYF. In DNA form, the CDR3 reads TGTGCCAGCAGCCCCAGCGGGAGGGAAGGGACCCAGTACTTC.

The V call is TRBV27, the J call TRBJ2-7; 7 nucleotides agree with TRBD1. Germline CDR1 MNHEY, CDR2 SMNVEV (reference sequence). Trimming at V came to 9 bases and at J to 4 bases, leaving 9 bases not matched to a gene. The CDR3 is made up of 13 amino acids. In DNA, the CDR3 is TGTGCCAGTCGACCGGGACAGCGGTACGAGCAGTACTTC. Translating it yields CASRPGQRYEQYF.

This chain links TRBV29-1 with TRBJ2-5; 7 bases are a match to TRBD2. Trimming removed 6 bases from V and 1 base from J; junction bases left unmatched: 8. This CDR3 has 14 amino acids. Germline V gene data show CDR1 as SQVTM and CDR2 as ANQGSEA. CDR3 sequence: CSVPRSGGQETQYF. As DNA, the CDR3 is TGCAGCGTCCCCCGATCGGGGGGCCAAGAGACCCAGTACTTC.

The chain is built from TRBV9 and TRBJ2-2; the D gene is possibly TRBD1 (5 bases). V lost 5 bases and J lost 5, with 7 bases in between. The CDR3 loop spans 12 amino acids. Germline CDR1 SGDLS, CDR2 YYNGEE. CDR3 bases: TGTGCCAGCAGGGCAGGGACCGGGGAGCTGTTTTTT. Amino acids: CASRAGTGELFF.

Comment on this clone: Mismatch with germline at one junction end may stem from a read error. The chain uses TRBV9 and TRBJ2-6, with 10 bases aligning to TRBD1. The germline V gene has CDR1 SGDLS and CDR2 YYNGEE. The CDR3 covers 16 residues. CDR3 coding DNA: TGTGCCAGCTGCGTCTCGGCGGACAGGGGGTATGACGTCCTGACTTTC. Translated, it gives CASCVSADRGYDVLTF.